The next 15 T cell receptor beta chains were all read from a single sample in a study of OX40 agonist ivuxolimab in advanced cancers. The assay was immunoSEQ multiplex PCR, and TCRdb's table has in-frame clones only and misses some. The table includes approximately 89,000 clones, under 95% detected once. The source material was CD4+ or CD8+ T cells sorted from blood, sampled in a trial of the OX40 agonist ivuxolimab. The source of these receptors is an adult with an advanced solid tumor such as melanoma, head and neck, liver or kidney cancer.

The chain combines TRBV5-1 with TRBJ2-7, with D possibly TRBD1 on 6 matching bases. Trimming pared 0 bases from V and 2 bases from J, leaving 6 bases between. Germline CDR1 and CDR2: SGHRS and YFSETQ. The CDR3 is made up of 13 amino acids. The CDR3 region is CASSLDRAYEQYF. As DNA, the CDR3 is TGCGCCAGCAGCTTGGACAGGGCCTACGAGCAGTACTTC. The full variable domain, in which reference TRBV5-1 and TRBJ2-7 provide the parts outside the CDR3, is KAGVTQTPRYLIKTRGQQVTLSCSPISGHRSVSWYQQTPGQGLQFLFEYFSETQRNKGNFPGRFSGRQFSNSRSEMNVSTLELGDSALYLCASSLDRAYEQYFGPGTRLTVT.

The chain uses TRBV11-2 and TRBJ1-6, with 7 bases aligning to TRBD1. There are 17 residues in the CDR3. Germline loops: CDR1 SGHAT, CDR2 FQNNGV. With V trimmed by 5 bases and J by 8 bases, 15 bases remained unmatched. The CDR3 sequence is CASSVRQGPQWDSPLHF. CDR3 coding DNA: TGTGCCAGCAGCGTACGACAGGGTCCACAGTGGGATTCACCCCTCCACTTT.

The chain links TRBV7-9 to TRBJ1-2; 7 bases match TRBD1. CDR1 is SEHNR and CDR2 is FQNEAQ in the germline V gene (reference sequence). The J segment lost 8 bases and the V segment lost 5 bases, leaving 8 bases of the junction unmatched. The CDR3 is 13 residues long. The CDR3 coding sequence is TGTGCCAGCAGCCTGACAGGGAATTGGGGCTACACCTTC. This codes for CASSLTGNWGYTF.

The chain links TRBV28 to TRBJ1-5, with D hard to call. V was trimmed by 5 bases and J by 4 bases, leaving 12 bases between them. The CDR3 is 14 amino acids. Germline V gives CDR1 MDHEN, CDR2 SYDVKM. The CDR3 region is CASSPPGINQPQHF. The CDR3, as DNA: TGTGCCAGCAGTCCCCCGGGTATTAATCAGCCCCAGCATTTT.

V is TRBV5-5 and J is TRBJ2-1; TRBD2 matches 7 bases. CDR1 and CDR2 from the germline V gene are SGHKS and YYEKEE (reference sequence). V dropped 5 bases and J dropped 5; count of bases not matched to a gene: 13. The CDR3 covers 16 residues. CDR3 sequence: CASSRVLASGHNEQFF. The CDR3 nucleotides are TGTGCCAGCAGTCGGGTTTTGGCTAGCGGTCACAATGAGCAGTTCTTC.

This sequence joins TRBV6-1 and TRBJ2-1; 11 bases agree with TRBD1. CDR3 size: 15 residues. CDR1 MNHNS and CDR2 SASEGT come from the germline V gene. Trimming took 5 bases from V and 7 from J; bases not matched to a gene: 7. Here the CDR3 reads CASSTGTGGPNEQFF. The CDR3 DNA sequence: TGTGCCAGCAGTACCGGGACAGGGGGTCCGAATGAGCAGTTCTTC.

The chain links TRBV7-7 to TRBJ1-1, with 8 positions matching TRBD1. In germline, CDR1 is SSHAT, CDR2 FNYEAQ (reference sequence). The CDR3 spans 15 residues. J was trimmed by 3 bases and V by 1 base; bases with no gene match: 4. The CDR3 DNA is TGTGCCAGCAGCTTAGGGGCAGGGGGCGACACTGAAGCTTTCTTT. Translating gives CASSLGAGGDTEAFF.

V gene TRBV18 combines with J gene TRBJ2-1; D is unresolved. Trimming removed 0 bases at V and 5 bases at J, with 8 bases between. Germline CDR1 and CDR2: KGHSH and LQKENI. This CDR3 region has 14 residues. This CDR3 is CASSPPNSDNEQFF. CDR3 nucleotides: TGTGCCAGCTCACCACCGAACAGTGACAATGAGCAGTTCTTC.

The rearrangement links TRBV11-2 to TRBJ2-7, with no clear D. The CDR3 loop spans 13 amino acids. The ends were cut back, 5 bases at V and 6 bases at J, with 14 bases in the middle. In germline, CDR1 is SGHAT, CDR2 FQNNGV. The CDR3: CASSPQVFGEQYF. The CDR3 nucleotides read TGTGCCAGCAGCCCCCAGGTTTTTGGCGAGCAGTACTTC.

In DNA form, the CDR3 reads TGTGCCAGCAGTAGACAGGGCGGCAATCAGCCCCAGCATTTT. It yields the protein CASSRQGGNQPQHF. This chain links TRBV7-2 with TRBJ1-5, with 7 bases aligning to TRBD1. In germline, CDR1 is SGHTA, CDR2 FQGNSA. The V segment lost 6 bases and the J segment 2 bases; nucleotides outside the gene matches: 4. There are 14 residues in the CDR3.

The genes are TRBV5-4 and TRBJ1-2, with D unclear. The CDR3 length is 13 residues. The ends were cut back, 0 bases at V and 4 bases at J, with 7 bases in the middle. CDR1 is SGHNT, CDR2 YYREEE, per germline (reference sequence). DNA of the CDR3: TGTGCCAGCAGCTTGGGTGGCAGCTATGGCTACACCTTC. Its protein is CASSLGGSYGYTF.

J is TRBJ2-3 and V is TRBV6-5; 9 nucleotides line up with TRBD2. V was pared by 6 bases and J by 0 bases, with 4 bases of the junction left unmatched. The CDR3 runs to 15 residues. The germline CDR1 and CDR2 sequences are MNHEY and SVGAGI. CDR3 loop: CASRRTSASTDTQYF. CDR3 in DNA: TGTGCCAGCAGGCGGACTAGCGCAAGCACAGATACGCAGTATTTT.

This rearrangement joins TRBV27 to TRBJ2-1; D is unclear. Trimming stripped 6 bases from V and 3 bases from J, with 6 bases between. The CDR3 covers 12 residues. Germline CDR1 is MNHEY and CDR2 is SMNVEV (reference sequence). The CDR3, as DNA: TGTGCCAGCAGCTATAACTACAATGAGCAGTTCTTC. Translation: CASSYNYNEQFF.

The rearrangement joins TRBV19 to TRBJ2-2; 10 nucleotides align to TRBD2. Unmatched junction bases numbered 5, after V lost 7 bases and J lost 0 bases. The CDR3 consists of 16 residues. In germline, CDR1 is LNHDA, CDR2 SQIVND (reference sequence). The chain's CDR3 is CASKRTSGPNTGELFF. The CDR3 coding sequence is TGTGCCAGTAAGCGGACTAGCGGCCCGAACACCGGGGAGCTGTTTTTT.

V and J are TRBV29-1 and TRBJ2-7; D remains unclear. Trimming removed 6 bases from V and 0 bases from J, with 12 bases in between. The CDR3 extends over 13 amino acids. In germline, CDR1 is SQVTM, CDR2 ANQGSEA. CDR3 residues: CSVRHAASYEQYF. CDR3 DNA: TGCAGCGTCAGACATGCCGCCTCCTACGAGCAGTACTTC.